These T cell receptor beta chains were read from a single sample in a study of blood T cells in healthy people across ages. MiXCR, applied by TCRdb to the 5' RACE reads, yields one record per CDR3 protein. The sample includes approximately 2,000,000 distinct CDR3 sequences, around 40% of them seen just once. The specimen was blood. These receptors were obtained from a human donor in good health. Both conserved end residues are part of each CDR3. The D gene is left open where the match is weak. The listing skips clone size in some rows; elsewhere it reads once, few, many or a size class.

CASSQDELAGAPTDTQYF,TGTGCCAGCAGCCAAGACGAGCTAGCGGGGGCCCCCACAGATACGCAGTATTTT,TRBD2,.,TRBJ2-3,TRBV4-2
CASSPDNDEQYF,TGTGCCAGCAGCCCAGATAATGATGAGCAGTATTTT,.,.,TRBJ2-3,TRBV7-9
CASCGGGQTYEQYF,TGCGCCAGCTGCGGAGGGGGCCAAACCTACGAGCAGTACTTC,.,few,TRBJ2-7,TRBV5-1
CSARDPAWYGNEQYF,TGCAGTGCTAGAGATCCCGCATGGTACGGGAACGAGCAGTACTTC,.,.,TRBJ2-7,TRBV20-1
CASSLTEDYIQYF,TGCGCCAGCAGCCTCACAGAGGACTACATTCAGTACTTC,.,.,TRBJ2-4,TRBV4-1
CASSLIVYGNTF,TGTGCCAGCAGCTTAATTGTCTATGGCAACACCTTC,.,.,TRBJ1-2,TRBV7-2
CASSFYQGPGQGAYEQYF,TGTGCCAGCAGCTTTTATCAGGGCCCTGGACAGGGGGCCTACGAGCAGTACTTC,TRBD1,few,TRBJ2-7,TRBV13
CASSHFRETQYF,TGTGCCAGCAGCCACTTTAGAGAGACCCAGTACTTC,.,.,TRBJ2-5,TRBV7-2
CATSDSPGTGQETQYF,TGTGCCACCAGTGATTCCCCCGGGACGGGCCAAGAGACCCAGTACTTC,.,.,TRBJ2-5,TRBV24-1
CASTMTVPGKETQYF,TGTGCCAGCACCATGACCGTCCCGGGAAAAGAGACCCAGTACTTC,.,.,TRBJ2-5,TRBV28
CATSDSGQLNTEAFF,TGTGCCACCAGTGATTCCGGACAGCTAAACACTGAAGCTTTCTTT,.,.,TRBJ1-1,TRBV24-1
CSADRDRWGYTF,TGCAGTGCTGACCGGGACAGATGGGGCTACACCTTC,TRBD1,.,TRBJ1-2,TRBV20-1
CASSLAGRGTGELFF,TGTGCCAGCAGCTTAGCAGGCAGGGGCACCGGGGAGCTGTTTTTT,.,.,TRBJ2-2,TRBV7-2
CASKEETQYF,TGTGCCAGCAAAGAAGAGACCCAGTACTTC,.,.,TRBJ2-5,TRBV25-1
CSGGTGYEQFF,TGCAGCGGGGGGACAGGGTATGAGCAGTTCTTC,TRBD1,.,TRBJ2-1,TRBV29-1
CASSWKGEAGTEAFF,TGTGCCAGCAGCTGGAAGGGGGAAGCGGGAACTGAAGCTTTCTTT,.,.,TRBJ1-1,TRBV11-1
CAATAGGGETQYF,TGTGCCGCAACCGCGGGGGGTGGGGAGACCCAGTACTTC,TRBD2,few,TRBJ2-5,TRBV10-3
CASSQVSSAEQYF,TGCGCCAGCAGCCAAGTCTCAAGCGCCGAGCAGTACTTC,.,few,TRBJ2-7,TRBV4-3
CSVEGRVNTEAFF,TGCAGCGTTGAAGGCAGGGTGAACACTGAAGCTTTCTTT,.,few,TRBJ1-1,TRBV29-1
CSVDSFRRQGDYGYTF,TGCAGCGTTGACTCCTTCCGACGACAGGGTGACTATGGCTACACCTTC,TRBD1,.,TRBJ1-2,TRBV29-1
CASSLGGGVSDTQYF,TGTGCTAGCAGCTTAGGCGGGGGGGTATCAGATACGCAGTATTTT,TRBD2,.,TRBJ2-3,TRBV7-7
CASSFRSASANTGELFF,TGTGCCAGCAGCTTCAGATCGGCTAGCGCGAACACCGGGGAGCTGTTTTTT,.,.,TRBJ2-2,TRBV5-6
CASSLPTGRSGYTF,TGTGCCAGCAGCCTCCCGACAGGGCGGAGTGGCTACACCTTC,TRBD1,.,TRBJ1-2,TRBV3-1
CASSLEGQRCTDTQYF,TGCGCCAGCAGCCTGGAAGGACAGAGGTGTACAGATACGCAGTATTTT,.,.,TRBJ2-3,TRBV5-1
CASSLIYSLYF,TGTGCCAGCAGCTTAATATACAGTTTGTACTTC,.,.,TRBJ2-5,TRBV5-5
CSARAGGPGEQFF,TGCAGTGCACGAGCGGGGGGGCCGGGTGAGCAGTTCTTC,TRBD2,few,TRBJ2-1,TRBV20-1
CASSSLGQGCGYTF,TGTGCCAGCAGCTCCTTGGGACAGGGCTGCGGCTATACCTTC,TRBD1,.,TRBJ1-2,TRBV27
CSAKTSGGDFMAGGYTF,TGCAGTGCCAAGACTAGTGGGGGCGACTTCATGGCGGGAGGCTACACCTTC,.,.,TRBJ1-2,TRBV20-1
CASSQDGGGLGYGYTF,TGCGCCAGCAGCCAAGATGGGGGAGGGTTAGGCTATGGCTACACCTTC,.,.,TRBJ1-2,TRBV4-3
CASSQGERSYGYTF,TGCGCCAGCAGCCAAGGCGAAAGGTCCTATGGCTACACCTTC,.,.,TRBJ1-2,TRBV4-1
CASSDSPGGGRTDTQYF,TGTGCCAGCAGTGATTCTCCGGGCGGGGGCCGCACAGATACGCAGTATTTT,.,few,TRBJ2-3,TRBV25-1
CASSAWALSDTQYF,TGTGCCAGCAGCGCGTGGGCGTTATCAGATACGCAGTATTTT,.,once,TRBJ2-3,TRBV9
CSARIAWGRETQYF,TGCAGTGCTAGAATCGCGTGGGGCAGAGAGACCCAGTACTTC,.,.,TRBJ2-5,TRBV20-1
CASSQGPTSGGADTQYF,TGTGCCAGCAGCCAAGGACCGACTAGCGGGGGGGCAGATACGCAGTATTTT,TRBD2,.,TRBJ2-3,TRBV4-2
CASSLMSASNQPQHF,TGTGCCAGCAGCTTAATGTCAGCTAGCAATCAGCCCCAGCATTTT,.,few,TRBJ1-5,TRBV7-2
CASRGTGALITDTQYF,TGTGCCAGCAGGGGGACAGGGGCCCTAATAACAGATACGCAGTATTTT,TRBD1,.,TRBJ2-3,TRBV28
CASSYRVYYGYTF,TGTGCCAGCAGTTACAGGGTTTACTATGGCTACACCTTC,.,.,TRBJ1-2,TRBV12-3/TRBV12-4
CSVKRTSGGYNEQFF,TGCAGCGTAAAACGGACTAGCGGGGGGTACAATGAGCAGTTCTTC,TRBD2,few,TRBJ2-1,TRBV29-1
CAGSLSSNYGYTF,TGTGCCGGCAGCTTATCCTCTAACTATGGCTACACCTTC,.,.,TRBJ1-2,TRBV7-9
CASSWASTRKETQYF,TGTGCCAGCAGCTGGGCATCGACGCGGAAAGAGACCCAGTACTTC,.,.,TRBJ2-5,TRBV7-2
CASSDGQGIRYGYTF,TGCGCCAGCAGCGACGGACAGGGTATTCGTTATGGCTACACCTTC,TRBD1,.,TRBJ1-2,TRBV5-1
CASSLGAFSGNTIYF,TGTGCCAGCAGCTTGGGCGCCTTCTCTGGAAACACCATATATTTT,.,.,TRBJ1-3,TRBV7-6
CASSGALQETQYF,TGTGCCAGCTCGGGGGCCTTACAAGAGACCCAGTACTTC,.,.,TRBJ2-5,TRBV3-1
CASSLDGSWGGEQFF,TGTGCCAGCAGCTTGGACGGCTCTTGGGGTGGTGAGCAGTTCTTC,.,.,TRBJ2-1,TRBV11-1
CASSGGALTYEQYF,TGTGCCAGCAGCGGGGGAGCACTGACCTACGAGCAGTACTTC,.,.,TRBJ2-7,TRBV5-6
CASSLRPPGTDYEQYF,TGTGCCAGCAGCTTAAGGCCTCCCGGGACAGACTACGAGCAGTACTTC,TRBD1,few,TRBJ2-7,TRBV7-2
CASSQELLGTDAQYF,TGCGCCAGCAGCCAAGAACTCTTGGGCACAGATGCGCAGTATTTT,.,.,TRBJ2-3,TRBV4-3
CSASGEDSGVQPQHF,TGCAGTGCTAGTGGGGAAGATTCAGGGGTTCAGCCCCAGCATTTT,.,few,TRBJ1-5,TRBV20-1
CASSPATGGSYNEQFF,TGTGCCAGCTCACCGGCGACAGGGGGCTCCTACAATGAGCAGTTCTTC,TRBD1,.,TRBJ2-1,TRBV18
CAISESNSYYGYTF,TGTGCCATCAGTGAGTCGAACAGCTACTATGGCTACACCTTC,.,.,TRBJ1-2,TRBV10-3
CATSRDRAGDPYEQYF,TGTGCCACCAGCAGAGATCGGGCGGGGGACCCCTACGAGCAGTACTTC,TRBD2,many,TRBJ2-7,TRBV15
CASSPRDRVTQYF,TGTGCCAGCAGCCCCCGGGACAGGGTCACCCAGTACTTC,TRBD1,.,TRBJ2-7,TRBV9
CASSQTGDNNEQFF,TGTGCCAGTAGTCAGACAGGGGACAACAATGAGCAGTTCTTC,TRBD1,.,TRBJ2-1,TRBV19